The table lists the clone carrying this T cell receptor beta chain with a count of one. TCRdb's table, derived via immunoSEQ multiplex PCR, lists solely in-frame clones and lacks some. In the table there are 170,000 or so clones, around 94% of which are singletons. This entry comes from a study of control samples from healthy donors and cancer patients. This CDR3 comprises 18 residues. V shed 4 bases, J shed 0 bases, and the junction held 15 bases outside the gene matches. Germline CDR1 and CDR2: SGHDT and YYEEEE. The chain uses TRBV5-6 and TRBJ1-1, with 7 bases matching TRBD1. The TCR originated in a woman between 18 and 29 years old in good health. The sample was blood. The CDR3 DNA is TGTGCCAGCAGCGGATTGATCGGGGCAGGGGGAATGAACACTGAAGCTTTCTTT. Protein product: CASSGLIGAGGMNTEAFF.